Listed below are T cell receptor beta chains from one sample, sequenced in a study of control samples from healthy donors and cancer patients. Produced via immunoSEQ multiplex PCR; TCRdb's table is partial and in-frame only. The data contain 150,000 to 200,000 clones, more than 90% of them singletons. Sequenced material: blood. These receptors all stem from a man aged 30-40 years in good health. Both conserved end residues are part of each CDR3. The D gene is left open where the match is weak. Clone size, where shown, is once, few, many, or a class for clones that have expanded.

D | length | J | size | V | CDR3 | DNA
NA | 16 | TRBJ1-5 | NA | TRBV7-2 | CASSLGGPYSNQPQHF | TGTGCCAGCAGCTTAGGGGGGCCTTATAGCAATCAGCCCCAGCATTTT
NA | 13 | TRBJ2-7 | NA | TRBV4-1 | CASSQATSYEQYF | TGCGCCAGCAGCCAGGCAACTTCCTACGAGCAGTACTTC
NA | 15 | TRBJ2-1 | NA | TRBV6-2/TRBV6-3 | CASSYRVEGYNEQFF | TGTGCCAGCAGTTACCGCGTAGAGGGGTACAATGAGCAGTTCTTC
TRBD1 | 14 | TRBJ2-7 | few | TRBV10-1 | CASSRDRHSYEQYF | TGCGCCAGCAGCCGGGACAGACACTCCTACGAGCAGTACTTC
TRBD1 | 15 | TRBJ1-2 | once | TRBV18 | CASSPVDRGDYGYTF | TGTGCCAGCTCACCGGTGGACAGGGGTGACTATGGCTACACCTTC
TRBD1 | 13 | TRBJ1-4 | NA | TRBV19 | CATADRWNEKLFF | TGTGCCACCGCGGACAGGTGGAATGAAAAACTGTTTTTT
NA | 11 | TRBJ2-3 | NA | TRBV7-2 | CASSFGDTQYF | TGTGCCAGCAGCTTTGGGGATACGCAGTATTTT
NA | 14 | TRBJ1-1 | NA | TRBV19 | CASSTWEGNTEAFF | TGTGCCAGTAGTACATGGGAGGGGAACACTGAAGCTTTCTTT
NA | 14 | TRBJ1-5 | once | TRBV6-5 | CASTPLFSNQPQHF | TGTGCCAGCACCCCGCTTTTTAGCAATCAGCCCCAGCATTTT
TRBD1 | 11 | TRBJ2-7 | NA | TRBV6-5 | CATGQGREQYF | TGTGCCACCGGACAGGGTCGCGAGCAGTACTTC
TRBD1 | 14 | TRBJ1-1 | NA | TRBV30 | CAWSVIGGGTEAFF | TGTGCCTGGAGTGTAATAGGGGGCGGCACTGAAGCTTTCTTT
TRBD2 | 14 | TRBJ2-7 | NA | TRBV30 | CAWSSGRARGEQYF | TGTGCCTGGAGCAGCGGGAGGGCCCGCGGCGAGCAGTACTTC
NA | 17 | TRBJ2-1 | NA | TRBV9 | CASSPRVGALSYNEQFF | TGTGCCAGCAGCCCCCGTGTGGGGGCCCTCTCCTACAATGAGCAGTTCTTC
TRBD1 | 14 | TRBJ2-7 | NA | TRBV27 | CASSLDRLNYEQYF | TGTGCCAGCAGTCTGGACAGGCTTAACTACGAGCAGTACTTC
NA | 13 | TRBJ2-7 | once | TRBV6-5 | CASSTGNSYEQYF | TGTGCCAGCAGCACAGGGAACTCCTACGAGCAGTACTTC
NA | 16 | TRBJ2-3 | NA | TRBV30 | CAWSVSRTGSTDTQYF | TGTGCCTGGAGTGTATCGAGAACGGGAAGCACAGATACGCAGTATTTT
NA | 13 | TRBJ2-7 | NA | TRBV24-1 | CATSDPEDYEQYF | TGTGCCACCAGTGACCCTGAGGACTACGAGCAGTACTTC
NA | 11 | TRBJ1-2 | once | TRBV12-3/TRBV12-4 | CASGFMGGYTF | TGTGCCAGCGGCTTTATGGGTGGCTACACCTTC
NA | 14 | TRBJ2-7 | NA | TRBV5-4 | CASSLGRVTYEQYF | TGTGCCAGCAGCTTGGGCAGGGTTACCTACGAGCAGTACTTC
TRBD1 | 13 | TRBJ1-1 | NA | TRBV6-5 | CASEKGGGTEAFF | TGTGCCAGCGAGAAAGGGGGCGGAACTGAAGCTTTCTTT
TRBD2 | 14 | TRBJ2-5 | NA | TRBV9 | CASSLRGRQETQYF | TGTGCCAGCAGCTTGCGGGGGAGACAAGAGACCCAGTACTTC
NA | 13 | TRBJ1-5 | once | TRBV7-2 | CASSFPSNQPQHF | TGTGCCAGCAGCTTCCCTAGCAATCAGCCCCAGCATTTT
NA | 14 | TRBJ2-7 | NA | TRBV6-5 | CASLVEPPSGEQYF | TGTGCCAGCCTAGTGGAGCCGCCTTCAGGGGAGCAGTACTTC
NA | 19 | TRBJ1-5 | NA | TRBV11-3 | CASSLDSGSSSLRNQPQHF | TGTGCCAGCAGCTTAGATTCTGGGTCATCATCCTTAAGGAATCAGCCCCAGCATTTT